The 26 T cell receptor beta chains reported below all come from one sample, sequenced in a study of blood T cells in healthy people across ages. The use of a sample-barcoded 5' primer and a J-beta primer mix characterized a second PCR of about 7 to 12 cycles. TCRdb independently ran MiXCR on the 5' RACE reads; one entry per CDR3 protein. This table holds 850,000 or so distinct CDR3 sequences, around 28% found once. Sequencing was done on a sample of blood. These receptors all come from a woman over 75 in good health.

With regard to this clonotype: One end of the junction varies from germline; a read error may be responsible. This chain connects TRBV11-3 to TRBJ2-1; D possibly corresponds to TRBD2 (5 bases). CDR3 length: 12 residues. Germline V lookup: CDR1 SGHNT, CDR2 YENEEA. In nucleotides, the CDR3 is TGTGCCTGCAGCCAGACTATCAATGAGCAGTTCTTC. Its translation is CACSQTINEQFF.

A note on this clonotype: Since a much larger clone is just one base distant, this may be a read error. The rearrangement uses TRBV7-2 and TRBJ2-5, with a possible D match to TRBD1 (6 bases). This CDR3 is 15 amino acids long. Per the germline V gene, CDR1 is SGHTA and CDR2 is FQGNSA. V shed 4 bases and J shed 2 bases, with 14 bases lying between them. CDR3 DNA: TGTGCCAGCAGCTCATCCTGGACAGCTCAAGAGACCCAGTACTTC. Protein: CASSSSWTAQETQYF.

About this clonotype: One end of the junction does not line up with germline, which may come from a read error. V and J are TRBV7-9 and TRBJ1-2, with D maybe TRBD1 (6 bases). Germline CDR1 is SEHNR and CDR2 is FQNEAQ (reference sequence). This CDR3 is built from 13 residues. The CDR3 DNA reads TGTGTCAGCAGCCAGCAGGGGAACTATGGCTACACCTTC. Protein sequence: CVSSQQGNYGYTF.

V usage is TRBV20-1 and J usage is TRBJ2-3, with 12 bases matching TRBD1. CDR1 DFQATT and CDR2 SNEGSKA come from the germline V gene (reference sequence). This CDR3 spans 15 amino acids. The V gene end was trimmed by 3 bases and the J gene end by 5 bases; junction bases not matched to a gene: 6. The CDR3 region has the DNA TGCAGTGCTAGTCCTGGGACAGGGGGCCTAGATACGCAGTATTTT. It codes for CSASPGTGGLDTQYF.

The sample holds a few counts of this clonotype. The chain joins TRBV15 to TRBJ1-1; the D gene is possibly TRBD1 (5 bases). The CDR3 loop spans 15 amino acids. The V end was cut by 0 bases, the J end by 4 bases, with 12 bases between. The germline V gene encodes CDR1 LNHNV and CDR2 YYDKDF (reference sequence). The CDR3: CATSRDSGRSTEAFF. As DNA, the CDR3 is TGTGCCACCAGCAGAGATTCAGGGAGGAGCACTGAAGCTTTCTTT.

This clonotype was seen ten or more times. The chain recombines TRBV7-9 with TRBJ2-5; D remains ambiguous. CDR1 SEHNR and CDR2 FQNEAQ come from the germline V gene (reference sequence). The CDR3 covers 14 residues. Trimming cost V 1 base and J 5 bases, with 11 bases left between them. The CDR3 loop reads CASSLDGRIETQYF. In nucleotides, the CDR3 is TGTGCCAGCAGCTTAGATGGACGGATTGAGACCCAGTACTTC.

In regard to this clonotype: One junction end disagrees with the germline gene, perhaps due to a read error. The chain has TRBV3-1 and TRBJ1-2; the match to TRBD1 covers 10 bases. The length of the CDR3 is 16 residues. From germline, CDR1 is LGHDT and CDR2 YNNKEL (reference sequence). CDR3 loop: CAGSQYPTGGGYGDTF. The CDR3, as DNA: TGTGCCGGCAGCCAATACCCGACAGGGGGCGGCTATGGCGACACCTTC.

In the case of this clonotype: The final CDR3 position lacks the conserved phenylalanine or tryptophan, pointing to a likely read error. Because the CDR3's place on the DNA is in doubt, the DNA is left out and the CDR3 is given as listed by TCRdb. The rearrangement joins TRBV3-1 to TRBJ2-5; the table assigns TRBD1, which was not confirmed against the DNA. From its first to its last residue, the CDR3 has 17 amino acids. Germline CDR1 LGHDT, CDR2 YNNKEL (reference sequence). The CDR3 sequence: CASSHVGGARYGYTFGS.

This rearrangement joins TRBV6-2 or TRBV6-3 to TRBJ1-5; D possibly corresponds to TRBD1 (5 bases). Germline V lookup: CDR1 MNHEY, CDR2 SVGEGT. V was shortened by 2 bases and J by 1 base, with 9 bases between the two germline ends. The length of the CDR3 is 15 residues. The CDR3 region has the DNA TGTGCCAGCAGTTACCCGGGACGGAGCAATCAGCCCCAGCATTTT. Its protein is CASSYPGRSNQPQHF.

The DNA for the CDR3 is TGTGCCAGCTCCACTTATCCCCCCGGGGCCGGGGAGCTGTTTTTT. It is translated as CASSTYPPGAGELFF. The V gene is TRBV5-6, the J gene TRBJ2-2, with D possibly TRBD2 on 5 matching bases. The CDR3 consists of 15 residues. V was clipped by 7 bases and J by 6 bases, with 19 bases between them. Per the germline V gene, CDR1 is SGHDT and CDR2 is YYEEEE.

The genes are TRBV6-5 and TRBJ1-6, with D maybe TRBD1 (5 bases). The germline V gene encodes CDR1 MNHEY and CDR2 SVGAGI. CDR3 length: 18 residues. V lost 2 bases, J lost 0 bases, and 14 bases lay in between. The CDR3 DNA follows: TGTGCCAGCAGTTACGCGCCCTTTGACAGCTCCTATAATTCACCCCTCCACTTT. It yields the protein CASSYAPFDSSYNSPLHF.

In its sample, this clonotype was seen a few times. This rearrangement joins TRBV12-3 or TRBV12-4 to TRBJ2-5; possible D gene TRBD1, 7 bases. V was shortened by 5 bases and J by 11 bases, with 24 bases between the two germline ends. The CDR3 totals 15 residues. DNA for the CDR3: TGTGCCAGCAGTATCGGGGGTCCAGGGGGAAATGAGCAGTACTTC. Translating gives CASSIGGPGGNEQYF.

This clonotype appeared once. This sequence joins TRBV25-1 and TRBJ1-3; D call uncertain. The V gene lost 6 bases and the J gene lost 0 bases, with 9 bases spanning the gap. Looked up from germline, CDR1 is MGHDK and CDR2 is SYGVNS. The CDR3 sequence is 14 residues long. CDR3: CASRPAGSGNTIYF. The CDR3 nucleotides read TGTGCCAGCAGACCAGCAGGCTCTGGAAACACCATATATTTT.

Concerning this clonotype: Since a much larger clone is just one base distant, this may be a read error. This chain joins TRBV27 and TRBJ2-4; D remains ambiguous. CDR1 and CDR2 from the germline V gene are MNHEY and SMNVEV (reference sequence). The CDR3 extends over 13 amino acids. Here the CDR3 reads CAGSLSGKNIQYF. In nucleotides, the CDR3 is TGTGCCGGCAGTTTAAGTGGCAAAAACATTCAGTACTTC.

This clonotype has at least ten counts. The gene calls are TRBV6-6 and TRBJ2-7; TRBD1 is a possible D gene (6 bases). The germline V gene encodes CDR1 MNHNY and CDR2 SVGAGI (reference sequence). The CDR3 consists of 14 residues. Trimming shortened V by 8 bases and J by 2 bases, and 16 bases separated the two germline ends. The CDR3 loop reads CASRPQGITYEQYF. The CDR3, as DNA: TGTGCCAGCCGCCCCCAGGGGATTACCTACGAGCAGTACTTC.

The chain is built from TRBV11-2 and TRBJ1-6, with TRBD1 matching 7 bases. Germline lookup yields CDR1 SGHAT and CDR2 FQNNGV. The CDR3 totals 13 residues. Trimming removed 8 bases from V and 6 bases from J; junction bases left unmatched: 4. The CDR3 protein is CASGGQPNSPLHF. The CDR3 DNA follows: TGTGCCAGCGGGGGACAGCCTAATTCACCCCTCCACTTT.

V usage is TRBV24-1 and J usage is TRBJ2-5, with D perhaps TRBD1 (6 bases). Trimming took off 1 base at V and 6 bases at J, with 20 bases between the two ends. CDR3 length: 17 amino acids. Germline-derived CDR1 and CDR2 are KGHDR and SFDVKD. This CDR3 is CATSDLLGDIRCKTQYF. CDR3 coding DNA: TGTGCCACCAGTGATTTATTAGGGGACATAAGGTGTAAGACCCAGTACTTC.

This clonotype was counted between two and nine times. J is TRBJ1-5 and V is TRBV20-1; 8 bases map to TRBD1. The CDR3 is 16 amino acids. V dropped 1 base and J dropped 2; count of bases not matched to a gene: 7. Germline assignment: CDR1 DFQATT and CDR2 SNEGSKA (reference sequence). The CDR3 region is CSARVGQGVGNQPQHF. DNA for the CDR3: TGCAGTGCTAGAGTTGGACAGGGAGTTGGCAATCAGCCCCAGCATTTT.

This clonotype was observed at least ten times. The rearrangement links TRBV20-1 to TRBJ2-1; TRBD2 matches at 8 bases. The CDR3 spans 12 residues. Germline V gives CDR1 DFQATT, CDR2 SNEGSKA (reference sequence). Losses at the gene ends were 5 bases for V and 8 bases for J; bases not matched to a gene: 5. This CDR3 is CSAWTSSDEQFF. CDR3 sequence (DNA): TGCAGTGCTTGGACTAGCTCAGATGAGCAGTTCTTC.

The chain has TRBV6-5 and TRBJ1-6, with D uncertain. Germline V gene data show CDR1 as MNHEY and CDR2 as SVGAGI. The CDR3 is made up of 14 amino acids. Trimming left V 6 bases short and J 7 bases short, with 13 bases between. DNA of the CDR3: TGTGCCAGCAGCATAGAGGGTCGAAATTCACCCCTCCACTTT. This translates into CASSIEGRNSPLHF.

The chain joins TRBV5-1 to TRBJ2-3; unclear D gene. Germline V gives CDR1 SGHRS, CDR2 YFSETQ. There are 13 residues in the CDR3. Trimming took 2 bases from V and 4 from J, leaving 8 bases between them. The CDR3 sequence: CASSLEESDTQYF. The CDR3, as DNA: TGCGCCAGCAGCTTAGAGGAGTCAGATACGCAGTATTTT.

This chain connects TRBV6-1 to TRBJ1-5; a weak D match, TRBD1 (5 bases). Germline loops: CDR1 MNHNS, CDR2 SASEGT. Trimming shortened V by 2 bases and J by 0 bases, and 14 bases separated the two germline ends. The CDR3 sequence is 17 residues long. CDR3 bases: TGTGCCAGCAGTGAATTTAGGGCAGGGTATAGCAATCAGCCCCAGCATTTT. Its protein product is CASSEFRAGYSNQPQHF.

This clonotype came up many times. V and J are TRBV11-2 and TRBJ1-2; 7 nucleotides match TRBD1. The CDR3 is made up of 15 amino acids. Germline CDR1 and CDR2: SGHAT and FQNNGV. With V trimmed by 5 bases and J by 2 bases, 8 bases remained unmatched. CDR3 in DNA: TGTGCCAGCAGCCCTCGACAGGGATTAAACTATGGCTACACCTTC. This translates into CASSPRQGLNYGYTF.

Ten or more counts support this clonotype. This rearrangement joins TRBV6-2 or TRBV6-3 to TRBJ2-3; D perhaps matches TRBD2 (5 bases). CDR1 is MNHEY, CDR2 SVGEGT, per germline. The CDR3 sequence is 15 residues long. With 8 bases removed from V and 5 bases from J, the gap between germline ends came to 20 bases. The chain's CDR3 is CASGPTGRAGDTQYF. Written as DNA, the CDR3 is TGTGCCAGCGGACCGACTGGTCGCGCGGGAGATACGCAGTATTTT.

This clonotype was counted ten times or more. CDR3 protein: CSADIPAGAPETQYF. The DNA for the CDR3 is TGCAGTGCCGATATCCCCGCAGGGGCCCCGGAGACCCAGTACTTC. The chain combines TRBV20-1 with TRBJ2-5, with D tentatively TRBD1 (6 bases). Per the germline V gene, CDR1 is DFQATT and CDR2 is SNEGSKA (reference sequence). Trimming cost V 6 bases and J 5 bases, with 22 bases left between them. The CDR3 contains 15 residues.

The chain is built from TRBV29-1 and TRBJ2-3; 7 nucleotides align to TRBD2. Germline assignment: CDR1 SQVTM and CDR2 ANQGSEA. The J segment lost 1 base and the V segment lost 6 bases, leaving 13 bases of the junction unmatched. The CDR3 sequence is 16 residues long. CDR3 in amino acids: CSVVPTAGVGTDTQYF. The CDR3 nucleotides read TGCAGCGTAGTTCCGACGGCGGGGGTCGGCACAGATACGCAGTATTTT.